Included here is one TCR beta chain sequence, with context. Its antigen remains unknown. Germline values: CDR1 MNHEY, CDR2 SVGAGI. The CDR3 is 12 residues long. V lost 5 bases and J 5 bases, leaving 4 bases between the germline ends. The sample belongs to a study of cytomegalovirus exposure and HLA in healthy donors. In the PCR, 60 Vbeta and 13 Jbeta primers were used. The repertoire was sequenced with immunoSEQ multiplex PCR; TCRdb's copy has only in-frame clones and lacks some. The data hold fewer than 250,000 clones, with 80% to 90% observed a single time. General study findings and limits: About 87% or about 30% of the time was how often most TCR beta V segments were productive, according to an earlier analysis. Among the most significant clusters, several appeared linked to common viral pathogens in a later analysis. Follow-up analysis later connected one missense variant in DCLRE1C with trimming of TCR beta V- and J-genes. Versus the approximately 670-donor mean, an Asian-associated ancestry cluster reportedly showed fewer N-insertions in a later analysis.

The sample taken for sequencing was PBMCs. The gene calls are TRBV6-5 and TRBJ1-6, with D uncertain. The sequence came from a man younger than 40 in good health and CMV-seronegative. In DNA, the CDR3 is TGTGCCAGCAGTAGCAATAATTCACCCCTCCACTTT. Translated: CASSSNNSPLHF.